This T cell receptor beta chain appears in the sequencing data of a study of blood T cell repertoires in COVID-19. Study-wide background: In each case, the material was cDNA or gDNA derived from T cells, B-cell-depleted T cells, or PBMCs.

Participants had their cohort set by participant-reported clinical history. Recovered status applied to Cohort 3 donors who had two consecutive negative PCRs. It also applied to those with clearance or with symptom resolution. This CDR3 contains 17 residues. Germline trimming cut 5 bases from V and 0 bases from J; bases unmatched to any gene: 8. The germline V gene has CDR1 SGHTA and CDR2 FQGNSA. As handled by the study authors: By means of reference gene primer amplification, nucleated cell counts were estimated. Clones were sequenced by immunoSEQ multiplex PCR, and TCRdb holds only the in-frame ones, with some missing. That table supplies the V and J calls and clone size; D and trimming were determined from the DNA. The sample records approximately 200,000 clones, around 87% being singletons.

The J gene is TRBJ2-7, the V gene TRBV7-2, with 12 bases identical to TRBD2. Input material: PBMCs or T cells enriched from blood (not recorded which). This TCR came from a woman in her twenties or thirties who had recovered from COVID-19. DNA of the CDR3: TGTGCCAGCAGCCTGACTAGCGGGAGCCCTAGCTCCTACGAGCAGTACTTC. Translation: CASSLTSGSPSSYEQYF. The complete variable domain, with remaining parts taken from reference TRBV7-2 and TRBJ2-7, reads GAGVSQSPSNKVTEKGKDVELRCDPISGHTALYWYRQSLGQGLEFLIYFQGNSAPDKSGLPSDRFSAERTGGSVSTLTIQRTQQEDSAVYLCASSLTSGSPSSYEQYFGPGTRLTVT.